Shown below are 22 T cell receptor beta chains from a single sample sequenced in a study of tumor and adjacent non-tumor tissue in lung cancer. A modified ARM-PCR protocol with three rounds of nested PCR amplified TCRbeta. TCRdb called the multiplex PCR reads again in MiXCR, with one record for every CDR3 protein. The table lists tens of thousands of distinct CDR3 sequences, 60% to 80% of them singletons. No cell sorting was done before RNA was extracted from the tissue. Source material: lung tumor tissue. These receptor sequences come from a woman in her forties or fifties with non-small cell lung cancer.

This clonotype was counted only a few times. This may be a read error: a much more frequent sequence differs by one nucleotide. The chain links TRBV4-1 to TRBJ1-4; D is uncertain. The germline V and J ends were trimmed by 1 base and 1 base, with 4 bases remaining between them. The CDR3 extends over 14 amino acids. Germline values: CDR1 MGHRA, CDR2 YSYEKL. As DNA, the CDR3 is TGCGCCAGCAGCCAAGGGGTAACTAATGAAAAACTGTTTTTT. It specifies CASSQGVTNEKLFF.

In the case of this clonotype: Mismatch with germline at one junction end may stem from a read error. This rearrangement joins TRBV10-2 to TRBJ2-7, with D possibly TRBD1 on 5 matching bases. The germline V gene has CDR1 WSHSY and CDR2 SAAADI. The CDR3 has 15 amino acids. The CDR3 reads CTSNERLGLSYEQYF. The CDR3 DNA is TGCACCAGCAATGAGCGACTGGGGCTTTCCTACGAGCAGTACTTC.

In this sample, this clonotype turned up many times. This chain joins TRBV5-1 and TRBJ2-1; possibly TRBD1 for D (6 bases). The V gene lost 0 bases and the J gene lost 2 bases, with 12 bases spanning the gap. The CDR3 contains 16 residues. Germline CDR1 reads SGHRS; CDR2 reads YFSETQ. The CDR3 DNA follows: TGCGCCAGCAGCTTGGCCATAGGACAGCCCTACAATGAGCAGTTCTTC. This translates into CASSLAIGQPYNEQFF.

This clonotype was recorded once. The junction and the germline gene differ at one end; a read error may be behind it. The chain links TRBV24-1 to TRBJ2-4, with D hard to call. CDR3 length: 13 residues. CDR1 and CDR2 from the germline V gene are KGHDR and SFDVKD. In DNA form, the CDR3 reads TGTGCCACCAGTGGGGTTTTTAGAAACATTCGGTACTTC. Its protein product is CATSGVFRNIRYF.

This chain joins TRBV6-5 and TRBJ2-7; D not resolved. The germline V gene encodes CDR1 MNHEY and CDR2 SVGAGI. The CDR3 covers 14 residues. Trimming took 2 bases from V and 8 from J, leaving 16 bases between them. The CDR3 reads CASSYNRWAHKQYF. In DNA form, the CDR3 reads TGTGCCAGCAGTTACAATCGGTGGGCACACAAGCAGTACTTC.

This clonotype is labeled medium-sized. V is TRBV6-1 and J is TRBJ1-1, with TRBD1 matching 9 bases. This CDR3 is built from 16 residues. Germline assignment: CDR1 MNHNS and CDR2 SASEGT. With V trimmed by 3 bases and J by 4 bases, 9 bases remained unmatched. The CDR3 spells CASSEAPGTGSTEAFF. The CDR3 DNA sequence: TGTGCCAGCAGTGAGGCCCCCGGGACAGGGAGCACTGAAGCTTTCTTT.

Of note for this clonotype: One end of the junction is discordant with germline, which a read error may explain. The rearrangement links TRBV5-4 to TRBJ2-2; 7 positions match TRBD1. Germline lookup yields CDR1 SGHNT and CDR2 YYREEE (reference sequence). The CDR3 is made up of 13 amino acids. The CDR3 coding sequence is TGTGCCGGACGGACAGGTCGCACCGGGGTGCTGTTTTTT. Amino acids: CAGRTGRTGVLFF.

Comments on this clonotype: Because the CDR3 is missing its conserved closing phenylalanine or tryptophan, this is likely a read error. The rearrangement links TRBV6-6 to TRBJ1-3, with D uncertain. Germline V CDR1 and CDR2: MNHNY, SVGAGI (reference sequence). This CDR3 is built from 14 residues. The CDR3 DNA follows: TGTGCCAGCATTCAACAGTCCCCTGGAAACATCATATATCTT. It specifies CASIQQSPGNIIYL.

As for this clonotype: As the CDR3 is not closed by the conserved phenylalanine or tryptophan, this likely results from a read error. This rearrangement joins TRBV20-1 to TRBJ2-1; either TRBD1 or TRBD2 may supply D (6 bases each). Germline values: CDR1 DFQATT, CDR2 SNEGSKA (reference sequence). There are 15 residues in the CDR3. CDR3 loop: CSVREGGEVYNEQFI. Written as DNA, the CDR3 is TGCAGTGTTAGAGAGGGGGGTGAAGTATACAATGAGCAGTTCATC.

Worth noting for this clonotype: An end of the junction differs from the germline gene, which may be a read error. The rearrangement links TRBV10-3 to TRBJ2-4, with D possibly being TRBD2 (5 bases). Germline assignment: CDR1 ENHRY and CDR2 SYGVKD. The CDR3 extends over 13 amino acids. This CDR3 is CVISANRGDAQYF. In DNA form, the CDR3 reads TGTGTCATCAGTGCAAACCGGGGAGACGCTCAGTACTTC.

Of note for this clonotype: This CDR3 is missing its conserved last phenylalanine or tryptophan, likely due to a read error. It is unclear where the CDR3 begins or ends on the DNA, so no DNA is shown, and the CDR3 is as TCRdb lists it. This chain links TRBV12-3 or TRBV12-4 with TRBJ2-7; the table's D gene call, TRBD2, was not cross checked with the DNA. A total of 14 residues make up the CDR3, ends included. The CDR3 loop reads CASSLGGREFKQYL.

The gene calls are TRBV30 and TRBJ1-1; D is perhaps TRBD1 (5 bases). This CDR3 has 14 amino acids. Deletions cut 0 bases from V and 2 bases from J, with 10 bases between. The germline V gene encodes CDR1 GTSNPN and CDR2 SVGIG (reference sequence). The CDR3 region has the DNA TGTGCCTGGAGTGTAATAGGGGTTAACACTGAAGCTTTCTTT. Amino acid sequence: CAWSVIGVNTEAFF.

Comments on this clonotype: One end of the junction is discordant with germline, which a read error may explain. The gene calls are TRBV12-3 or TRBV12-4 and TRBJ2-7; 7 bases are shared with TRBD1. The CDR3 has 12 residues. The CDR3 DNA reads TGTGTCAGCAGTTCGGGGACAGCCCAGCAGTACTTC. It codes for CVSSSGTAQQYF.

The gene calls are TRBV20-1 and TRBJ2-3, with 11 bases matching TRBD2. CDR3 size: 14 residues. Per the germline V gene, CDR1 is DFQATT and CDR2 is SNEGSKA (reference sequence). V shed 6 bases, J shed 2 bases, and the junction held 4 bases outside the gene matches. CDR3 region: CSARLAGNTDTQYF. CDR3 coding DNA: TGCAGTGCGAGACTAGCGGGAAACACAGATACGCAGTATTTT.

J is TRBJ2-4 and V is TRBV18; the D gene is possibly TRBD2 (6 bases). The CDR3 totals 12 residues. Trimming removed 6 bases from V and 8 bases from J, with 11 bases in between. The germline V gene encodes CDR1 KGHSH and CDR2 LQKENI. The CDR3 loop reads CASSGQRDIQYF. CDR3 DNA sequence: TGTGCCAGCTCCGGCCAGCGGGACATTCAGTACTTC.

A note on this clonotype: At one end, the junction sequence differs from germline, possibly due to a read error. The chain is built from TRBV5-1 and TRBJ2-3; 7 bases are a match to TRBD2. Germline-derived CDR1 and CDR2 are SGHRS and YFSETQ. This CDR3 comprises 17 residues. CDR3 nucleotides: TGCGACAGCAGCGACCTTGGCGGGAGTCTTAGCACAGATACGCAGTATTTT. It codes for CDSSDLGGSLSTDTQYF.

This clonotype was seen ten or more times. The chain joins TRBV29-1 to TRBJ1-2, with a tentative D call TRBD1 (6 bases). CDR1 and CDR2 (germline): SQVTM, ANQGSEA. This CDR3 is 13 amino acids long. Trimming removed 6 bases from V and 8 bases from J, with 19 bases in between. The CDR3 spells CSVSGPTGYGYTF. The CDR3 DNA reads TGCAGCGTCAGCGGACCGACAGGCTACGGCTACACCTTC.

The V and J genes are TRBV11-2 and TRBJ2-2; 9 bases line up with TRBD1. The CDR3 is 18 residues long. Per the germline V gene, CDR1 is SGHAT and CDR2 is FQNNGV. V shed 1 base, J shed 3 bases, and the junction held 9 bases outside the gene matches. For the CDR3, the DNA is TGTGCCAGCAGCTTAGGGGTTTGGGGGGACAGGGACACCGGGGAGCTGTTTTTT. The encoded protein is CASSLGVWGDRDTGELFF.

For this clonotype: Germline and junction disagree at one end, which may indicate a read error. This chain links TRBV11-3 with TRBJ2-2; D possibly corresponds to TRBD2 (7 bases). Germline V gene sequence: CDR1 SGHNT, CDR2 YENEEA. This CDR3 has 14 amino acids. The CDR3 loop is CASSLAGGTAELFF. The CDR3 coding sequence is TGTGCCAGCAGCTTAGCGGGGGGCACCGCGGAGCTGTTTTTC.

About this clonotype: Its ends do not fully match the called genes, so a read error is possible. This sequence joins TRBV29-1 and TRBJ2-2, with D perhaps assigned TRBD1 or TRBD2 (5 bases each). From germline, CDR1 is SQVTM and CDR2 ANQGSEA. CDR3 length: 14 amino acids. DNA for the CDR3: TGCAGCTCATTGGGACCTGCGAACATCGGGGAGCTGTTTTTT. This encodes CSSLGPANIGELFF.

With respect to this clonotype: Being one base from a much bigger clone, this may be a read error. This rearrangement joins TRBV7-2 to TRBJ1-5; 9 nucleotides line up with TRBD1. There are 15 residues in the CDR3. Looked up from germline, CDR1 is SGHTA and CDR2 is FQGNSA. For the CDR3, the DNA is TGTGCCAGCAGCCTGACAGGGGGGGACAATCAGCCCCATCATTTT. It yields the protein CASSLTGGDNQPHHF.

V and J are TRBV20-1 and TRBJ2-3, with a weak D call TRBD1 (6 bases). This CDR3 spans 10 amino acids. Germline values: CDR1 DFQATT, CDR2 SNEGSKA (reference sequence). The germline V and J ends were trimmed by 8 bases and 8 bases, with 11 bases remaining between them. CDR3: CSRMDSTQYF. CDR3 DNA sequence: TGCAGTCGCATGGACAGTACGCAGTATTTT.